This T cell receptor beta chain was identified in a study of cytomegalovirus exposure and HLA in healthy donors. The donors were part of the validation cohort, which consisted of over a hundred subjects and was separate from the first cohort of 666 subjects. The CDR3 covers 15 residues. J was trimmed by 7 bases and V by 0 bases; bases with no gene match: 8. CDR1 is SGHNT and CDR2 is YYREEE in the germline V gene (reference sequence). Only one count was recorded for this clone. What it recognizes is unknown. Sequencing was performed with immunoSEQ multiplex PCR; in TCRdb, only in-frame clones are kept and a portion is missing. The sample includes fewer than 100,000 clones, nearly 95% of them seen just once. Regarding the study as a whole: Among TCR beta chains, those listed as cytomegalovirus-associated numbered some 170.

The sequenced sample consisted of PBMCs. The receptor was derived from a woman between 18 and 29 years old in good health and CMV-seronegative. The gene calls are TRBV5-4 and TRBJ1-2; 8 bases align to TRBD1. The CDR3 coding sequence is TGTGCCAGCAGCTTGGTATCAGGGGGCGCCCGTGGCTACACCTTC. Protein product: CASSLVSGGARGYTF.